This T cell receptor beta chain was sequenced during a study of blood T cell repertoires in COVID-19. On the study more broadly: There were acute and convalescent COVID-19 samples, and they came from the United States, Italy and Spain.

In the authors' workflow: The authors estimated nucleated cell counts from reference gene primer amplification. The protocol was immunoSEQ multiplex PCR, while the TCRdb copy is restricted to in-frame clones and leaves out a portion. That table gives V, J and clone size, and the DNA gave D and trimming. The sample lists about 190,000 clones; about nine tenths were seen once. The count of this clone is one. The CDR3 contains 14 residues. In germline, CDR1 is MDHEN, CDR2 SYDVKM. V lost 2 bases to trimming and J lost 1 base, with 6 bases between them. The rearrangement uses TRBV28 and TRBJ1-3; D gene ambiguous. This TCR was recovered from a man in his forties with acute or convalescent COVID-19. The sequenced sample was peripheral blood. CDR3 amino acids: CASSLLISGNTIYF. CDR3 in DNA: TGTGCCAGCAGTTTACTAATATCTGGAAACACCATATATTTT.